The T cell receptor beta chain under discussion was sequenced for a study of glioma-infiltrating T cells. Study at large: Low-grade gliomas were grade II; glioblastomas were grade IV at initial diagnosis. Study-level results: Gliomas, especially low-grade, showed above-expected tissue-blood divergence; non-neoplastic patients showed below.

Germline assignment: CDR1 SGHTA and CDR2 FQGNSA. Trimming cost V 3 bases and J 6 bases; bases outside gene matches: 7. The CDR3 consists of 15 residues. Amplification of TCR alpha and beta CDR3 regions from RNA used iRepertoire nested multiplex PCR. One entry per CDR3 protein results from TCRdb running MiXCR on the multiplex PCR reads. This table has fewer than 500,000 distinct CDR3 sequences, 35% to 45% appearing once. In regard to this clonotype: Its antigen is still unknown.

The receptor's source is a human donor with low-grade glioma or glioblastoma, undergoing nonglioma brain surgery, or in good health (not recorded which). J is TRBJ2-1 and V is TRBV7-2; 8 nucleotides align to TRBD2. The material sequenced was glioma tissue, nonneoplastic brain tissue, or PBMCs (not recorded which). The CDR3 nucleotides are TGTGCCAGCAGCTTGGGACTAGTGAAGCCCAATGAGCAGTTCTTC. Translation gives CASSLGLVKPNEQFF.